The source of this T cell receptor beta chain is a study of blood T cells in healthy people across ages. Points from the study as a whole: Changes in expanded clonotypes were possibly confounded, as the CMV status of donors was unknown. Compared with aged donors, long-lived donors showed fewer expanded clones, suggesting selection.

Trimming cost V 4 bases and J 7 bases, with 8 bases left between them. This CDR3 spans 13 amino acids. CDR1 and CDR2 (germline): LGHNA, YSLEER. Then a second PCR, running roughly 7 to 11 cycles, was carried out with a sample-barcoded 5' primer and a J-beta primer mix. The authors tagged each cDNA molecule using a template-switch adaptor with 12 random nucleotides. A single record per CDR3 protein comes from TCRdb applying MiXCR to the 5' RACE reads. The data hold hundreds of thousands of distinct CDR3 sequences, with approximately 49% observed a single time. A few counts support this clonotype. Its antigen remains unidentified.

The sequence was collected from an older woman in good health. The chain couples TRBV4-3 to TRBJ1-6, with D possibly TRBD1 on 5 matching bases. Material for sequencing was blood. The CDR3: CASSRTQNSPLHF. As DNA, the CDR3 is TGCGCCAGCAGCCGGACACAGAATTCACCCCTCCACTTT.